This entry describes one T cell receptor beta chain. Assay used: immunoSEQ multiplex PCR; TCRdb lists only in-frame clones, some missing. The sample includes approximately 140,000 clones, roughly 84% seen only once; the top ten take 2.2%. V dropped 5 bases and J dropped 2; count of bases not matched to a gene: 4. The germline V gene has CDR1 SEHNR and CDR2 FQNEAQ (reference sequence). The CDR3 extends over 15 amino acids. These data come from a study of blood T cell repertoires in COVID-19. Study context: Italy, Spain and the United States were the sources of the convalescent and acute COVID-19 samples.

The chain couples TRBV7-9 to TRBJ1-4, with TRBD1 identical over 8 bases. The sequence came from a man between 70 and 80 years old with acute or convalescent COVID-19. Sequencing was done on a sample of peripheral blood. This chain's CDR3 is CASSPGQGTNEKLFF. The CDR3 DNA sequence: TGTGCCAGCAGCCCCGGACAGGGTACTAATGAAAAACTGTTTTTT.